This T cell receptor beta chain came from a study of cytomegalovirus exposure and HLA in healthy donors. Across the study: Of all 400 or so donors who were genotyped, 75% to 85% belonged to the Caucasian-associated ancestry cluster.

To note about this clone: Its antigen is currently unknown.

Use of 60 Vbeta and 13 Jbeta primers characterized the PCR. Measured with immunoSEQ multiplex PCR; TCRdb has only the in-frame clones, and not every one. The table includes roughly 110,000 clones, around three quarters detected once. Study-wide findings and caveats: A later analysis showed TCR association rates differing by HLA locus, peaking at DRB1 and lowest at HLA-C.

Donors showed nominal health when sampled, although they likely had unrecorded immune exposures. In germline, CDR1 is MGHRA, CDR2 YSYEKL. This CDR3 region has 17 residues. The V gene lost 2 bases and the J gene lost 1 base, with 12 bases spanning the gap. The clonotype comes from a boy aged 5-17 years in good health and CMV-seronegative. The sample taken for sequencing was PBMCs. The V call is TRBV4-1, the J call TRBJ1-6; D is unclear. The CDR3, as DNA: TGCGCCAGCAGCCAACCGACCCCGGAGTCCTATAATTCACCCCTCCACTTT. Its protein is CASSQPTPESYNSPLHF.